This T cell receptor (beta chain) was sequenced during a study of shared clonotypes between healthy human individuals. The wider study: A few men and a couple of women, aged 18 to 49, were donors.

The V segment lost 6 bases and the J segment 2 bases; nucleotides outside the gene matches: 13. There are 18 residues in the CDR3. Germline CDR1 is SGHAT and CDR2 is FQNNGV. The method was immunoSEQ multiplex PCR; TCRdb's version includes in-frame clones alone and lacks a portion of them. The sample has roughly 2,000,000 clones; about 95% are singletons. Terminally differentiated effector memory CD45RA+ cells were excluded from the naive CD8 cells, which were CD45RO-negative and positively selected for CCR7. Study-level results: The four-donor shared clonotypes exceeded non-shared clonotypes in generation probability, with non-shared ones scoring lower.

With respect to this clone: As yet, its antigen is unknown.

This rearrangement joins TRBV11-2 to TRBJ2-3; 11 nucleotides align to TRBD2. The receptor was isolated from a man aged 18 to 30 in good health. Sequencing used naive CD8+ T cells sorted from blood. The CDR3 DNA is TGTGCCAGCAGATCGACCCCCGGGACTAGCGGCCACACAGATACGCAGTATTTT. Translated, it gives CASRSTPGTSGHTDTQYF.